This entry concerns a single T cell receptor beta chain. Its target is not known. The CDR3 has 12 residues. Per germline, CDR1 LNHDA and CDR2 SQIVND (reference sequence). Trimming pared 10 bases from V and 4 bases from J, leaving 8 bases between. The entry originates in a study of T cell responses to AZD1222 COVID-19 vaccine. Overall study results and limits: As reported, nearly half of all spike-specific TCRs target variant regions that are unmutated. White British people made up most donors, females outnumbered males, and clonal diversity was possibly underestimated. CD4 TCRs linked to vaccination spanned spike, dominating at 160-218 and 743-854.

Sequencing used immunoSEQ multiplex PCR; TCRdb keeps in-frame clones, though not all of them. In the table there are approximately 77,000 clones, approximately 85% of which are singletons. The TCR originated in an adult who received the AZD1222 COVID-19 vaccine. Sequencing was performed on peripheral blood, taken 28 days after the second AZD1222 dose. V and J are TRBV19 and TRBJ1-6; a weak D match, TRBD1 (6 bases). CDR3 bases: TGTGCCACCCAGGGGTATAATTCACCCCTCCACTTT. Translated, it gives CATQGYNSPLHF. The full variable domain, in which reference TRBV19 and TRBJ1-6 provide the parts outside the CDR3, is DGGITQSPKYLFRKEGQNVTLSCEQNLNHDAMYWYRQDPGQGLRLIYYSQIVNDFQKGDIAEGYSVSREKKESFPLTVTSAQKNPTAFYLCATQGYNSPLHFGNGTRLTVT.